This TCR beta chain was sequenced in a study of graft-versus-host responses after intestinal transplantation. On the study more broadly: The transplants performed in recipients were multivisceral, liver-intestinal, or isolated intestinal. The study's findings and limits: Early after transplant, HvG declines were associated with peak levels of circulating GvH clones. Allograft graft-versus-host to host-versus-graft clonal ratios ran high in patients with graft-donor T cell macrochimerism.

In regard to this clone: Its antigen is as yet unknown.

Assay used: immunoSEQ multiplex PCR; TCRdb lists only in-frame clones, some missing. The sample has around 100,000 clones, more than 85% seen once; the top ten hold 1% to 1.5%. V lost 4 bases, J lost 7 bases, and 17 bases lay in between. CDR1 is MGHRA and CDR2 is YSYEKL in the germline V gene. The CDR3 covers 15 residues. The clonotype originates from a human donor who received an intestinal transplant. The source was unstimulated CD8+ T cells sorted from spleen or lymph node cells, collected before intestinal transplant. The J gene is TRBJ1-5, the V gene TRBV4-1; tentative D call: TRBD1 (5 bases). CDR3 nucleotide sequence: TGCGCCAGCAGCCGAGACTACAGGTTGGGGCAGCCCCAGCATTTT. Protein product: CASSRDYRLGQPQHF.